This T cell receptor beta chain was sequenced during a study of shared clonotypes between healthy human individuals. Positive CCR7 selection of CD45RO-negative cells yielded the naive CD8 cells, and terminally differentiated effector memory CD45RA+ cells were excluded. V lost 7 bases, J lost 1 base, and 3 bases stayed unmatched. The CDR3 is made up of 13 amino acids. The germline V gene encodes CDR1 SQVTM and CDR2 ANQGSEA. This clone was found once. The authors ran the assay at deep level. The method was immunoSEQ multiplex PCR; TCRdb's version includes in-frame clones alone and lacks a portion of them. Of roughly 850,000 clones in the sample, about 97% are singletons; the top ten hold under 0.25%.

The chain joins TRBV29-1 to TRBJ2-7; 11 nucleotides agree with TRBD2. This sequence originates from a man younger than 40 in good health. The sequenced sample was naive CD8+ T cells sorted from blood. CDR3 sequence reads: CSAGLAESYEQYF. The CDR3 nucleotides are TGCAGCGCGGGACTAGCGGAATCCTACGAGCAGTACTTC.